This T cell receptor (beta chain) was profiled in a study of T-cell reconstitution after alpha-beta-depleted transplantation in children. Unique molecular identifiers were used in preparing the TCRbeta library. MiXCR was run by TCRdb on the PCR reads, yielding one entry per CDR3 protein. The table includes about 830,000 distinct CDR3 sequences, around 15% detected once. CDR1 is SGHRS and CDR2 is YFSETQ in the germline V gene. V trimming: 0 bases; J trimming: 10 bases; junction bases outside the gene matches: 8. The CDR3 loop spans 16 amino acids. This clonotype was seen a handful of times. Its cognate antigen is unknown. Study findings and constraints: T-cell counts and diversity were attributed mostly to newly produced T cells one year after transplant. Several hundred rapidly expanded clones from non-depleted graft cells reportedly supplied alpha-beta T cells about two months post-transplant.

The sequence derives from a male patient younger than 18 who had a stem cell transplant for acute lymphoblastic leukemia, so the T cells may come from the graft donor. The rearrangement joins TRBV5-1 to TRBJ1-6, with TRBD1 identical over 9 bases. Sequenced material: PBMCs, mostly from graft donor cells, taken 360 days after TCRalphabeta/CD19-depleted stem cell transplant. The CDR3 nucleotides read TGCGCCAGCAGCTTGGTCGGGACAGGGAATGTATCACCCCTCCACTTT. Translation gives CASSLVGTGNVSPLHF.